A single sample is the source of the 15 T cell receptor beta chains below, sequenced in a study of blood T cell repertoires in COVID-19. Repertoires were generated with immunoSEQ multiplex PCR, while TCRdb's copy carries only in-frame clones and drops some. The repertoire holds some 240,000 clones, with 85% as singletons. Material: PBMCs or T cells enriched from blood (not recorded which). The receptors here all came from a woman between 45 and 60 years old who had been exposed to COVID-19.

The chain has TRBV19 and TRBJ1-2, with TRBD1 identical over 10 bases. The CDR3 has 16 residues. Germline V gene lookup returns CDR1 LNHDA and CDR2 SQIVND (reference sequence). Losses at the gene ends were 4 bases for V and 3 bases for J; bases not matched to a gene: 8. The DNA of the CDR3 is TGTGCCAGTAGTACGGGGGGACAGGGGATCTACTATGGCTACACCTTC. This sequence encodes CASSTGGQGIYYGYTF.

The chain carries TRBV3-1 (or the pseudogene TRBV3-2) and TRBJ1-1, with 8 bases aligning to TRBD1. Germline-derived CDR1 and CDR2 are LGHDT and YNNKEL (reference sequence). The CDR3 totals 18 residues. J was trimmed by 1 base and V by 1 base; bases with no gene match: 11. The CDR3 nucleotides read TGTGCCAGCAGCCAAGTATCCCGATCGGACAGGGCGAACACTGAAGCTTTCTTT. This sequence encodes CASSQVSRSDRANTEAFF.

The rearrangement joins TRBV15 to TRBJ1-1, with 11 bases fitting TRBD1. This CDR3 is built from 15 residues. Per germline, CDR1 LNHNV and CDR2 YYDKDF (reference sequence). The V segment lost 2 bases and the J segment 3 bases; nucleotides outside the gene matches: 2. The CDR3 loop reads CATSRTGQGDTEAFF. The CDR3 coding sequence is TGTGCCACCAGCAGAACGGGACAGGGGGACACTGAAGCTTTCTTT.

This rearrangement joins TRBV9 to TRBJ1-6; D perhaps matches TRBD1 (6 bases). This CDR3 region has 15 residues. V lost 4 bases, J lost 5 bases, and 13 bases lay in between. Germline V gene sequence: CDR1 SGDLS, CDR2 YYNGEE. As DNA, the CDR3 is TGTGCCAGCAGCCCCACGGACAGAGATAATTCACCCCTCCACTTT. Encoded protein: CASSPTDRDNSPLHF.

The chain carries TRBV11-3 and TRBJ1-5, with 8 nucleotides matching TRBD1. Trimming at V came to 1 base and at J to 7 bases, leaving 6 bases not matched to a gene. Germline CDR1 SGHNT, CDR2 YENEEA. The CDR3 is 15 residues long. CDR3 in amino acids: CASSLGQGRRQPQHF. The CDR3 DNA reads TGTGCCAGCAGCTTAGGACAGGGGAGGAGGCAGCCCCAGCATTTT.

The rearrangement links TRBV6-5 to TRBJ2-5, with TRBD2 as a possible D gene (6 bases). V lost 9 bases, J lost 0 bases, and 17 bases lay in between. Per germline, CDR1 MNHEY and CDR2 SVGAGI. This CDR3 contains 15 residues. CDR3 loop: CASEWAEGYQETQYF. The CDR3 DNA reads as TGTGCCAGTGAGTGGGCGGAGGGGTACCAAGAGACCCAGTACTTC.

The chain joins TRBV7-2 to TRBJ2-5, with TRBD1 as a possible D gene (6 bases). Trimming took 3 bases from V and 5 from J, leaving 10 bases between them. The CDR3 covers 13 residues. Germline-derived CDR1 and CDR2 are SGHTA and FQGNSA. Here the CDR3 reads CASSFGGLETQYF. As DNA, the CDR3 is TGTGCCAGCAGCTTTGGGGGCTTGGAGACCCAGTACTTC.

The genes are TRBV14 and TRBJ2-7; 7 bases fit TRBD1. V trimming: 5 bases; J trimming: 2 bases; junction bases outside the gene matches: 15. The CDR3 length is 17 residues. CDR1 and CDR2 from the germline V gene are SGHDN and FVKESK. The CDR3 loop is CASSGGQASTNPYEQYF. CDR3 nucleotide sequence: TGTGCCAGCAGCGGTGGACAGGCGAGTACTAATCCCTACGAGCAGTACTTC. Using reference TRBV14 and TRBJ2-7 for the parts outside the CDR3, the full variable domain is EAGVTQFPSHSVIEKGQTVTLRCDPISGHDNLYWYRRVMGKEIKFLLHFVKESKQDESGMPNNRFLAERTGGTYSTLKVQPAELEDSGVYFCASSGGQASTNPYEQYFGPGTRLTVT.

The chain combines TRBV4-2 with TRBJ2-7; the D gene is possibly TRBD2 (6 bases). Trimming removed 4 bases from V and 0 bases from J, with 16 bases in between. Germline V lookup: CDR1 LGHNA, CDR2 YNFKEQ. The CDR3 runs 16 residues. The chain's CDR3 is CASSPVGGSYSYEQYF. The CDR3 nucleotides are TGTGCCAGCAGCCCTGTCGGGGGATCGTACTCCTACGAGCAGTACTTC.

This chain connects TRBV3-1 (or the pseudogene TRBV3-2) to TRBJ2-5, with 13 bases fitting TRBD2. The CDR3 runs to 16 residues. V gave up 2 bases and J gave up 5 bases; unmatched junction bases: 5. The V gene's germline CDR1 is LGHDT and CDR2 YNNKEL (reference sequence). The chain's CDR3 is CASSQRTSGGPETQYF. CDR3 nucleotides: TGTGCCAGCAGCCAAAGGACTAGCGGGGGTCCGGAGACCCAGTACTTC.

This chain connects TRBV11-2 to TRBJ2-3; 7 positions match TRBD2. Germline V gene sequence: CDR1 SGHAT, CDR2 FQNNGV. V trimming: 2 bases; J trimming: 0 bases; junction bases outside the gene matches: 2. The CDR3 runs 15 residues. The CDR3 protein is CASSLLAASTDTQYF. Here the CDR3 DNA reads TGTGCCAGCAGCTTACTAGCGGCTAGCACAGATACGCAGTATTTT.

The chain links TRBV5-8 to TRBJ2-1; 8 nucleotides agree with TRBD2. The CDR3 has 15 residues. The V gene end was trimmed by 0 bases and the J gene end by 7 bases; junction bases not matched to a gene: 6. Germline assignment: CDR1 SGHTS and CDR2 YDEGEE. CDR3 sequence (DNA): TGTGCCAGCAGCTTGGATACGGGGGGGCATAATGAGCAGTTCTTC. Its protein is CASSLDTGGHNEQFF.

A few counts support this clone. The V gene is TRBV6-5, the J gene TRBJ1-5, with 11 bases matching TRBD1. This CDR3 comprises 16 residues. Germline V gene sequence: CDR1 MNHEY, CDR2 SVGAGI. Losses at the gene ends were 0 bases for V and 6 bases for J; bases not matched to a gene: 4. Written as DNA, the CDR3 is TGTGCCAGCAGTTACTCCGGGACAGGGGGGGGTCAGCCCCAGCATTTT. This gives the protein CASSYSGTGGGQPQHF.

This clone was seen only once. CDR3 amino acids: CASSEAGGNTEAFF. The CDR3 DNA follows: TGCGCCAGCAGTGAGGCAGGGGGTAATACTGAAGCTTTCTTT. The chain joins TRBV10-2 to TRBJ1-1; 7 bases are a match to TRBD1. The germline CDR1 and CDR2 sequences are WSHSY and SAAADI. The V and J ends lost 2 bases and 5 bases, in that order; junction bases with no gene match: 5. The CDR3 is 14 residues long.

The rearrangement uses TRBV4-3 and TRBJ2-7; TRBD1 aligns across 8 bases. V lost 0 bases and J lost 6; bases outside the gene matches: 13. The CDR3 loop spans 17 amino acids. Germline V gene sequence: CDR1 LGHNA, CDR2 YSLEER. Here the CDR3 DNA reads TGCGCCAGCAGCCAAGATATGGGGACAGGTCGGTTGGGCGAGCAGTACTTC. Translation: CASSQDMGTGRLGEQYF.